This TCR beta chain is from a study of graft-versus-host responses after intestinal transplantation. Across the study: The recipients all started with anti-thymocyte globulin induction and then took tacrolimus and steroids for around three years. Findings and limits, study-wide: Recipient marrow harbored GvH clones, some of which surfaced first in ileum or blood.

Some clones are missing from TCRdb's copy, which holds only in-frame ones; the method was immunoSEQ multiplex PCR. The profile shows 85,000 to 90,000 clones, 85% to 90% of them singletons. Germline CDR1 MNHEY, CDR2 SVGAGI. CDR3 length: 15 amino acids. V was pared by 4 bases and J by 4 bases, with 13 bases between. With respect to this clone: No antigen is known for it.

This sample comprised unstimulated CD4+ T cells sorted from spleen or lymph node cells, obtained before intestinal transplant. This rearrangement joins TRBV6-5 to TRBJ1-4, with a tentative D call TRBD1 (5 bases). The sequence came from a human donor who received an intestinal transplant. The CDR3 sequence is CASSSPTDINEKLFF. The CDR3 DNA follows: TGTGCCAGCAGTTCACCGACAGACATTAATGAAAAACTGTTTTTT.